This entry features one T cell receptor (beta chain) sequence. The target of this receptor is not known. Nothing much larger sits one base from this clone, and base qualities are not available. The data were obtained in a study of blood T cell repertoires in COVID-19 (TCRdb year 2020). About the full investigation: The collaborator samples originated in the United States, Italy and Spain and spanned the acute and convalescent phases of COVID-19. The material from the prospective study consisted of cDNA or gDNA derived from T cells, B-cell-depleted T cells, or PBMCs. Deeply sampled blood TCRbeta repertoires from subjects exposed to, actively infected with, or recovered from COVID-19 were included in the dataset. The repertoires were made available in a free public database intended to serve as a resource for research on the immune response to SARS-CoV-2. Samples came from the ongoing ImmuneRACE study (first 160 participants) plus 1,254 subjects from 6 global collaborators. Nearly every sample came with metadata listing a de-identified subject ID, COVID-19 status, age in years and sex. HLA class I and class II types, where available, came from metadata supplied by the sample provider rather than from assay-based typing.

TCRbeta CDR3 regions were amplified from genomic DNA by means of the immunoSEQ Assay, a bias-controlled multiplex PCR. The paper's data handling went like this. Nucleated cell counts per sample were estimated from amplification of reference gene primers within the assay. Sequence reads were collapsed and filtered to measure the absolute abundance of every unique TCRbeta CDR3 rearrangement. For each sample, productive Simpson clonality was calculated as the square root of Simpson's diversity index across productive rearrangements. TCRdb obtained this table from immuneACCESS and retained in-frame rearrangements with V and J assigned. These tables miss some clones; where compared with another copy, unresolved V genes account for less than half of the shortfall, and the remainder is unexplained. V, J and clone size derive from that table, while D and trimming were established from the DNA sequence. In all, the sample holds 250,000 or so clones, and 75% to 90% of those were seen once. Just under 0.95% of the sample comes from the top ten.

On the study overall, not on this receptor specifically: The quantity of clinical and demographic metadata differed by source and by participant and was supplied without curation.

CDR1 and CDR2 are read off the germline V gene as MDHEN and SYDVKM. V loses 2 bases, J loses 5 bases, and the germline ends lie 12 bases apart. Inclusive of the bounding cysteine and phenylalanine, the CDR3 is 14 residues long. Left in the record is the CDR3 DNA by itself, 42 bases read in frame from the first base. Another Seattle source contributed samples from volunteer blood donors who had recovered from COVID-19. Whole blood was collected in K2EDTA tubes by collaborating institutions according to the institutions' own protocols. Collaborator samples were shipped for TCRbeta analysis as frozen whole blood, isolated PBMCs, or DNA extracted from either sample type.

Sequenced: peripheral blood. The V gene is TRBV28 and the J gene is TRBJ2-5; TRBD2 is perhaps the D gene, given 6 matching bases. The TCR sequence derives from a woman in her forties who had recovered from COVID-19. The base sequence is TGTGCCAGCAGTTTACTGGCGGGACGGGAGACCCAGTACTTC. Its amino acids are CASSLLAGRETQYF.